The 16 T cell receptor beta chains listed next were all sequenced from one sample in a study of T cell responses to AZD1222 COVID-19 vaccine. Some clones are missing from TCRdb's copy, which holds only in-frame ones; the method was immunoSEQ multiplex PCR. The table includes 150,000 or so clones, 85% to 90% detected once. The specimen was peripheral blood, collected on day 0 of AZD1222 vaccination. All receptors derive from an adult in good health.

The chain couples TRBV5-1 to TRBJ2-3; D not resolved. V dropped 3 bases and J dropped 2 bases, with 4 bases sitting between them. The CDR3 has 12 amino acids. Germline assignment: CDR1 SGHRS and CDR2 YFSETQ. CDR3 DNA sequence: TGCGCCAGCAGCTCGACCACAGATACGCAGTATTTT. Amino acids: CASSSTTDTQYF. The whole variable domain, filled in from reference TRBV5-1 and TRBJ2-3, reads KAGVTQTPRYLIKTRGQQVTLSCSPISGHRSVSWYQQTPGQGLQFLFEYFSETQRNKGNFPGRFSGRQFSNSRSEMNVSTLELGDSALYLCASSSTTDTQYFGPGTRLTVL.

The gene calls are TRBV6-5 and TRBJ2-5; TRBD2 matches 8 bases. V was clipped by 2 bases and J by 5 bases; unmatched bases: 4. This CDR3 contains 14 residues. Per the germline V gene, CDR1 is MNHEY and CDR2 is SVGAGI. CDR3 loop: CASSYAGGMETQYF. CDR3 coding DNA: TGTGCCAGCAGTTACGCGGGGGGCATGGAGACCCAGTACTTC.

The J gene is TRBJ2-7, the V gene TRBV30; either TRBD1 or TRBD2 may fit D (6 bases each). V was trimmed by 1 base and J by 5 bases, leaving 9 bases between them. There are 12 residues in the CDR3. Looked up from germline, CDR1 is GTSNPN and CDR2 is SVGIG (reference sequence). The CDR3: CAWSGGAHEQYV. CDR3 DNA: TGTGCCTGGAGTGGGGGGGCCCACGAGCAGTACGTC.

This rearrangement joins TRBV6-1 to TRBJ2-7; TRBD1 matches at 8 bases. Germline CDR1 is MNHNS and CDR2 is SASEGT. V lost 4 bases to trimming and J lost 2 bases; unmatched junction nucleotides: 10. The CDR3 spans 16 residues. CDR3 loop: CASSGAGGGTPYEQYF. The CDR3 DNA is TGTGCCAGCAGTGGGGCAGGGGGCGGCACCCCCTACGAGCAGTACTTC.

This chain joins TRBV7-2 and TRBJ1-2, with D uncertain. The CDR3 runs to 14 residues. V dropped 4 bases and J dropped 4 bases, with 13 bases sitting between them. Germline values: CDR1 SGHTA, CDR2 FQGNSA. The CDR3 sequence is CASSSVPGFYGYTF. CDR3 in DNA: TGTGCCAGCAGCTCCGTGCCGGGTTTCTATGGCTACACCTTC. Full variable domain (remainder filled in from reference TRBV7-2 and TRBJ1-2): GAGVSQSPSNKVTEKGKDVELRCDPISGHTALYWYRQSLGQGLEFLIYFQGNSAPDKSGLPSDRFSAERTGGSVSTLTIQRTQQEDSAVYLCASSSVPGFYGYTFGSGTRLTVV.

The V and J genes are TRBV28 and TRBJ1-1, with D possibly TRBD1 on 5 matching bases. The CDR3 has 11 amino acids. Per the germline V gene, CDR1 is MDHEN and CDR2 is SYDVKM. V dropped 1 base and J dropped 10 bases, with 7 bases sitting between them. This chain's CDR3 is CASSLSGRAFF. CDR3 sequence (DNA): TGTGCCAGCAGTTTATCAGGGCGAGCTTTCTTT.

The chain uses TRBV5-6 and TRBJ1-2; 9 bases agree with TRBD1. CDR1 is SGHDT, CDR2 YYEEEE, per germline. The CDR3 is made up of 15 amino acids. V lost 1 base to trimming and J lost 8 bases; unmatched junction nucleotides: 9. The DNA for the CDR3 is TGTGCCAGCAGCTTGTGGTCCGGGACAGGGTACGGCTACACCTTC. Residues: CASSLWSGTGYGYTF.

The chain recombines TRBV11-2 with TRBJ2-3; 10 nucleotides line up with TRBD2. V gave up 6 bases and J gave up 3 bases; unmatched junction bases: 6. Germline CDR1 SGHAT, CDR2 FQNNGV. This CDR3 is built from 15 residues. The CDR3 sequence: CASRQLAGGTDTQYF. The CDR3 nucleotides are TGTGCCAGCAGGCAATTAGCGGGGGGTACAGATACGCAGTATTTT.

About this clone itself: Other DNA sequences within the sample encode an identical CDR3. The rearrangement links TRBV6-2 or TRBV6-3 to TRBJ1-6; 7 bases fit TRBD1. Germline lookup yields CDR1 MNHEY and CDR2 SVGEGT. CDR3 length: 15 amino acids. The J segment lost 5 bases and the V segment lost 2 bases, leaving 3 bases of the junction unmatched. CDR3 bases: TGTGCCAGCAGTTACCTGGGACAGAATAATTCACCCCTCCACTTT. Protein product: CASSYLGQNNSPLHF.

On this clone: At one end the junction does not follow the germline gene, possibly because of a read error. The chain uses TRBV11-2 and TRBJ2-1; D is uncertain. The CDR3 extends over 13 amino acids. Germline V lookup: CDR1 SGHAT, CDR2 FQNNGV. The CDR3 DNA is TGTGCCAGCAGCAGAACCTCGGACGTTGTGTCGCTCTTC. It encodes CASSRTSDVVSLF. Supplemented by reference TRBV11-2 and TRBJ2-1, the full variable domain reads EAGVAQSPRYKIIEKRQSVAFWCNPISGHATLYWYQQILGQGPKLLIQFQNNGVVDDSQLPKDRFSAERLKGVDSTLKIQPAKLEDSAVYLCASSRTSDVVSLFGPGTRLTVL.

This chain joins TRBV28 and TRBJ1-1, with D possibly TRBD1 on 6 matching bases. There are 15 residues in the CDR3. Germline CDR1 and CDR2: MDHEN and SYDVKM. Trimming took 5 bases from V and 5 from J, leaving 18 bases between them. CDR3 region: CASSTYRVSGTEAFF. In DNA, the CDR3 is TGTGCCAGCAGTACCTACAGGGTATCTGGGACTGAAGCTTTCTTT.

The genes are TRBV5-6 and TRBJ1-6; TRBD1 agrees at 7 bases. Looked up from germline, CDR1 is SGHDT and CDR2 is YYEEEE. The V and J ends lost 2 bases and 7 bases, in that order; junction bases with no gene match: 3. The length of the CDR3 is 14 residues. The CDR3 sequence is CASSFGDSNSPLHF. The CDR3 region has the DNA TGTGCCAGCAGCTTTGGGGACAGCAATTCACCCCTCCACTTT.

The V gene is TRBV6-4, the J gene TRBJ2-1, with 8 bases lining up with TRBD1. Trimming removed 6 bases from V and 4 bases from J; junction bases left unmatched: 8. Germline CDR1 is MRHNA and CDR2 is SNTAGT. The CDR3 sequence is 15 residues long. The DNA of the CDR3 is TGTGCCAGCAGAAACACAGGGGGAGCTTACAATGAGCAGTTCTTC. This codes for CASRNTGGAYNEQFF.

The V call is TRBV4-1, the J call TRBJ1-1, with TRBD1 as a possible D gene (6 bases). With 4 bases removed from V and 1 base from J, the gap between germline ends came to 16 bases. CDR3 length: 16 amino acids. Germline assignment: CDR1 MGHRA and CDR2 YSYEKL. For the CDR3, the DNA is TGCGCCAGCAGCCCAGCGGCGGGACACTCGAACACTGAAGCTTTCTTT. This sequence encodes CASSPAAGHSNTEAFF.

The V gene is TRBV6-5, the J gene TRBJ1-2; D is possibly TRBD1 (6 bases). Germline loops: CDR1 MNHEY, CDR2 SVGAGI. V was pared by 5 bases and J by 8 bases, with 12 bases between. The CDR3 runs to 12 residues. In DNA, the CDR3 is TGTGCCAGCAGTCAGGGGTATTACGGCTACACCTTC. Its protein product is CASSQGYYGYTF.

The gene calls are TRBV27 and TRBJ1-1; TRBD1 matches 7 bases. CDR1 is MNHEY and CDR2 is SMNVEV in the germline V gene (reference sequence). CDR3 length: 14 amino acids. Losses at the gene ends were 8 bases for V and 2 bases for J; bases not matched to a gene: 8. Written as DNA, the CDR3 is TGTGCCAGCGTTCGACAGGGAGTAAACACTGAAGCTTTCTTT. Encoded protein: CASVRQGVNTEAFF.